The T cell receptor beta chain under discussion was sequenced for a study of blood T cell repertoires in COVID-19. Looking at the study overall: Sources were T cells, B-cell-depleted T cells, or PBMCs; the material itself was cDNA or gDNA.

CDR3 size: 16 residues. The V end lost 4 bases, the J end lost 4 bases, and 19 bases lay between the germline ends. Germline CDR1 is LNHDA and CDR2 is SQIVND (reference sequence). This clone was observed a single time. Per the original data handling: Estimated nucleated cell counts came from reference gene primer amplification. The data were produced by immunoSEQ multiplex PCR, yet TCRdb's version contains in-frame clones alone and is incomplete. V, J and clone size are those of that table, while D and trimming were read from the DNA. The table includes fewer than 450,000 clones, approximately 88% detected once.

This TCR derives from a woman between 50 and 59 years old with COVID-19, enrolled during active disease. The rearrangement uses TRBV19 and TRBJ1-2, with unresolved D. Sequenced material: peripheral blood. CDR3 region: CASSTQEVPFPYGYTF. DNA for the CDR3: TGTGCCAGTAGTACCCAAGAGGTCCCCTTCCCCTATGGCTACACCTTC.